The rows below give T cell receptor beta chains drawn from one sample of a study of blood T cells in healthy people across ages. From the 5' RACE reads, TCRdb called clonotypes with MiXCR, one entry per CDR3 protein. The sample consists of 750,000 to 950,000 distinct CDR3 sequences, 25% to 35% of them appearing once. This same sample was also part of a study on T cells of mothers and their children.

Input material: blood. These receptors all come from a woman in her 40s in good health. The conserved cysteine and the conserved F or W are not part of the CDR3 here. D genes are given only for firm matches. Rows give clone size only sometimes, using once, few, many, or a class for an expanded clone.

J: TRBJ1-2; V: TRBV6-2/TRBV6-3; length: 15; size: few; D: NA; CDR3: ASSYPTSGVARYGYT
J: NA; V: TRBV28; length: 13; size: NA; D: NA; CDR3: ASITGEGGSYEQY
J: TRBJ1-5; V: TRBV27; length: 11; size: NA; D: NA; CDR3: ASSLNEIQPQH
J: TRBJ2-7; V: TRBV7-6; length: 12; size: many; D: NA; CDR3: ASSFSADSYEQY
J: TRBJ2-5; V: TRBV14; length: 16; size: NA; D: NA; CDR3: ASSQDRYGTLGVDEQY
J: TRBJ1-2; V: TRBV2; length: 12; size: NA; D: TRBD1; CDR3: ASSELGQGDDYT
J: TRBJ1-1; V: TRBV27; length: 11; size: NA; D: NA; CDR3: ASKGSRYTEAF
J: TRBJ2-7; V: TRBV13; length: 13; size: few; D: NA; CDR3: ASSLEEDGPYEQY
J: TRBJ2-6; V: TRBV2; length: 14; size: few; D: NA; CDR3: ASPGQSPSGANVLT
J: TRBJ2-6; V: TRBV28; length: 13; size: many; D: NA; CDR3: ASSLLISGANVLT
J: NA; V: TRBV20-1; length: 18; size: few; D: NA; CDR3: SARGYRAALVGHSYNEQY
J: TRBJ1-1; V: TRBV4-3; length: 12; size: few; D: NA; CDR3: ASSQVEGTTEAF
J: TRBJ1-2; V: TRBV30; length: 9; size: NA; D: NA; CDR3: AWSLEDGYT
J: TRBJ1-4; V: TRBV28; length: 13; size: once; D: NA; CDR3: ASSQRGALYEKLF
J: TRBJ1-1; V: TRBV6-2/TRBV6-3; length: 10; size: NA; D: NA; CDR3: ATLGVATEAF
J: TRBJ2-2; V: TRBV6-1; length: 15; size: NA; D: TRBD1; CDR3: ASSKPRVGGLSGELF
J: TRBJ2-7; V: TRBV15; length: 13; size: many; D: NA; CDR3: ATSRDIQGTYEQY
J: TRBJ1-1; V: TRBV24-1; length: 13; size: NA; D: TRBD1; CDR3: ATSERTSGQGKAF
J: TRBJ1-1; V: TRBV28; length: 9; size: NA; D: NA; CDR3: ASSRDGEAF
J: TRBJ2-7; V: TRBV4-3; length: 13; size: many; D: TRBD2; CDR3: ASSQEFGGGHEQY
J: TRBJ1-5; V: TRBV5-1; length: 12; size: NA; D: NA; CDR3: ASSFTGGDQPQH
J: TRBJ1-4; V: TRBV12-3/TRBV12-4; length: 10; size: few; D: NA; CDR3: ASSFDAEKLF
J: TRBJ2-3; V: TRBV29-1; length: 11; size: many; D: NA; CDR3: SVTGTLTDTQY
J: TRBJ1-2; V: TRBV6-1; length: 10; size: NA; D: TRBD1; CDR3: ASFTGDDGYT
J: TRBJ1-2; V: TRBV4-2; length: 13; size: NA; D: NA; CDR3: ASSGRRFANYGYT
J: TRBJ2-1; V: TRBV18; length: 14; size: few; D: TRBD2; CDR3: ASSPQLAGGRNEQF
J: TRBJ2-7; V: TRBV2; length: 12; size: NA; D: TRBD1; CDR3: ASSLTGSFNEQY
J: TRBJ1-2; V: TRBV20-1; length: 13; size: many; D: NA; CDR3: SATSFGQTNYGYT
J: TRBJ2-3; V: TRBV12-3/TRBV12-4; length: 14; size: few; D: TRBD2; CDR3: ASSQYSGGATDTQY
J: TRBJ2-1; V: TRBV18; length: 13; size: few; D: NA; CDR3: ASSPGTLGGHEQF
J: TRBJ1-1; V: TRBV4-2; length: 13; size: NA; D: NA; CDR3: ASRVRGGMNTEAF
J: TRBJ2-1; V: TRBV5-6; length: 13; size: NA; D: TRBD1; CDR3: ASSWGQGLYNEQF
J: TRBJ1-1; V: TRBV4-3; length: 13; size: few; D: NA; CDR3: ASSQDDRGNGGAF
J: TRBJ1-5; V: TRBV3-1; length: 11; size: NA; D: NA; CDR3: ASSQNFGQPQH
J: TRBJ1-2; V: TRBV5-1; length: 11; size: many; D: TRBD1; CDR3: ASSEGQNYGYT
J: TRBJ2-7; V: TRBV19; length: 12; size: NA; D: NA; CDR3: ASKLDGVPGEQY
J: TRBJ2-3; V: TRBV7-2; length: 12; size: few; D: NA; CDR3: ASSLGLGEHTQY
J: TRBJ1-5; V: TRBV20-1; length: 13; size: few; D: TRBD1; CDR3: SARVGTGQLSPQH
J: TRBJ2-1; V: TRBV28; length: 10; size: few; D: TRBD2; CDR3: ATQGGGGEQF
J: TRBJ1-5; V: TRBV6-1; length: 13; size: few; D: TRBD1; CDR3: ASTRDSNSNLPQH
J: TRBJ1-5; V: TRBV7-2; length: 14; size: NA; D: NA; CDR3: ASSLGNRNNNQPQH
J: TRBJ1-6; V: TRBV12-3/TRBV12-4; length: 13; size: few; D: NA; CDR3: ASSPGSGENSPLH
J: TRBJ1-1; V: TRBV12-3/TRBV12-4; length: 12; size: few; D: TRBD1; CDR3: ASRQTGGNTEAF
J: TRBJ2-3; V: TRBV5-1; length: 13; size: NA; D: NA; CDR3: ASSGGTAGTDTQY
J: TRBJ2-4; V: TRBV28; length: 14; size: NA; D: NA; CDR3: ANSPIASKGTNEQY
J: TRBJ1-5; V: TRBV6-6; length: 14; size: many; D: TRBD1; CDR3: ASSDPDRGRRKPQH
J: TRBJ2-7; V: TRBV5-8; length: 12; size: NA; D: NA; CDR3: ASPHGQGPYEQY
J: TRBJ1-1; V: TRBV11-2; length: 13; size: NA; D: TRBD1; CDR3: ASSFGQAMNTEAF
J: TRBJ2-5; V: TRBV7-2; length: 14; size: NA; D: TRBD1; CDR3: AGSPVHRGPQETQY
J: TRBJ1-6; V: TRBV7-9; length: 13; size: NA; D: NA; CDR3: ASSSEGWLNSPLH
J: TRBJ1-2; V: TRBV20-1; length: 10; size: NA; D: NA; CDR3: SALADIGGYT
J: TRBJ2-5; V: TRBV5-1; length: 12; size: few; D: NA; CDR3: ASSLDLGKRTQY